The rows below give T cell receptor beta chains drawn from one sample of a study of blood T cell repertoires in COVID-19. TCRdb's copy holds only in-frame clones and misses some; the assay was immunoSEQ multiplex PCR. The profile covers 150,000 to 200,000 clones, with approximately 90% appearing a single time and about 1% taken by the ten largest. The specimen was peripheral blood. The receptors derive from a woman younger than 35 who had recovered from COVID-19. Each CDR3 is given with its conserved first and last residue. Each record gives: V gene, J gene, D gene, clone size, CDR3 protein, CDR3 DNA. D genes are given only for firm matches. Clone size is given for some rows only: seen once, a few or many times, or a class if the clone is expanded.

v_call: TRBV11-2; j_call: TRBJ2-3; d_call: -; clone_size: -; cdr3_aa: CASSLTDTQYF; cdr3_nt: TGTGCCAGCAGCCTCACAGATACGCAGTATTTT
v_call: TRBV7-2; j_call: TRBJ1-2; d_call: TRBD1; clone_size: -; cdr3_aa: CASSSDRDRNYGYTF; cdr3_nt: TGTGCCAGCAGCTCCGACAGGGATCGTAACTATGGCTACACCTTC
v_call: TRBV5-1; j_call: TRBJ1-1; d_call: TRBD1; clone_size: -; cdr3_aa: CASSYAGGLTEAFF; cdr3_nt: TGCGCCAGCAGCTACGCAGGGGGCTTGACTGAAGCTTTCTTT
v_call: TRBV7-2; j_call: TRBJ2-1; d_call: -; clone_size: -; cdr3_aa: CASSSSTRLGHSYNEQFF; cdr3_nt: TGTGCCAGCAGCTCCTCCACCAGGCTTGGCCATTCCTACAATGAGCAGTTCTTC
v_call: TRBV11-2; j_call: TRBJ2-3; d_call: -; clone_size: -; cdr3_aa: CASSLWREWSTDTQYF; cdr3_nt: TGTGCCAGCAGCCTCTGGAGGGAGTGGAGCACAGATACGCAGTATTTT
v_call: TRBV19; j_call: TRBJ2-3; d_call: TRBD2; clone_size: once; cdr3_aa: CASSLGGAIDTQYF; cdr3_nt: TGTGCCAGTAGTCTCGGGGGGGCCATCGATACGCAGTATTTT
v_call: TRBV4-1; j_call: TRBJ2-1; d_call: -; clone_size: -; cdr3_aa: CASSPGWSPTSPYNEQFF; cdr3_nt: TGCGCCAGCAGCCCTGGGTGGAGTCCCACCTCTCCATACAATGAGCAGTTCTTC
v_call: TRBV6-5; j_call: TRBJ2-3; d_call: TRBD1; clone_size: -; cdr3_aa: CASSYGQGTSTDTQYF; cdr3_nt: TGTGCCAGCAGTTACGGACAGGGTACTAGCACAGATACGCAGTATTTT
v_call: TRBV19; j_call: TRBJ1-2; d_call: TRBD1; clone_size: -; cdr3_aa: CASSPRGRAYGYTF; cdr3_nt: TGTGCCAGTAGTCCCAGGGGGCGAGCCTATGGCTACACCTTC
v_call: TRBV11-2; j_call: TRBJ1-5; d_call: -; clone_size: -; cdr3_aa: CASSRGLLQPQHF; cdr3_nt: TGTGCCAGCAGCCGGGGACTTCTTCAGCCCCAGCATTTT
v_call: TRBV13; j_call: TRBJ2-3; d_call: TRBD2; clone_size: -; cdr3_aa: CASSSRQTGGGTDTQYF; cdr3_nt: TGTGCCAGCAGCTCCCGGCAGACGGGGGGGGGCACAGATACGCAGTATTTT
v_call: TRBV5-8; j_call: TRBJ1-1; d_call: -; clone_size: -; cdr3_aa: CASSGNLDSMNTEAFF; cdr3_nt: TGTGCCAGCAGCGGGAACCTGGACAGCATGAACACTGAAGCTTTCTTT
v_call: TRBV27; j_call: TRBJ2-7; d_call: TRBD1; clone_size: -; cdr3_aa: CASSLLPGQGGIAYEQYF; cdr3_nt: TGTGCCAGCAGCCTCCTCCCGGGACAGGGGGGGATTGCCTACGAGCAGTACTTC
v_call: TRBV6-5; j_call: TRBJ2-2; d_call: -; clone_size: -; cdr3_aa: CASTSGQLNTGELFF; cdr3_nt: TGTGCCAGCACCAGCGGACAGCTCAACACCGGGGAGCTGTTTTTT
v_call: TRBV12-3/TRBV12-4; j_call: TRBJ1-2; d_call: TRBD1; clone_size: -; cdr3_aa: CASSRDRAGGYTF; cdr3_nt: TGTGCCAGCAGCCGCGACAGGGCGGGAGGCTACACCTTC
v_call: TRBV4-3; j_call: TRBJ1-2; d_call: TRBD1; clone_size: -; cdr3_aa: CASSHRGPAYGYTF; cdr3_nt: TGCGCCAGCAGCCACAGGGGGCCTGCCTATGGCTACACCTTC
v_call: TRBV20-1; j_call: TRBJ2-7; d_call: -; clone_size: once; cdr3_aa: CSASGAGSYEQYF; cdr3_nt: TGCAGTGCTAGTGGGGCAGGATCCTACGAGCAGTACTTC
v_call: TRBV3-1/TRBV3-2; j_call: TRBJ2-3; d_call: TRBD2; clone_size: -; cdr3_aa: CASSQVKLAGGRFTDTQYF; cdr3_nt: TGTGCCAGCAGCCAAGTGAAACTAGCGGGAGGGAGGTTTACAGATACGCAGTATTTT
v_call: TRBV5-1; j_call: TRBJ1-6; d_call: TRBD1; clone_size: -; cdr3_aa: CASSSRTGDSPLHF; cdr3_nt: TGCGCCAGCAGCTCCCGGACAGGGGATTCACCCCTCCACTTT
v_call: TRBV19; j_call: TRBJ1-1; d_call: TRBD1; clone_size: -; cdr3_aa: CASSYRQYRGRTQNTEAFF; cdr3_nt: TGTGCCAGTAGTTATAGACAGTACAGGGGACGGACCCAGAACACTGAAGCTTTCTTT
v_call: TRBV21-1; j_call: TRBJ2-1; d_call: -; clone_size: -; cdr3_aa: CAAACGLAGERGGNEQFF; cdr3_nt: TGTGCGGCCGCCTGCGGACTAGCGGGAGAAAGGGGTGGGAATGAGCAGTTCTTC
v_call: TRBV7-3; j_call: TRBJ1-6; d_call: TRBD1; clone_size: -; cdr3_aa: CASSFRGRDSPLHF; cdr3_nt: TGTGCCAGCAGCTTCAGGGGGCGTGATTCACCCCTCCACTTT
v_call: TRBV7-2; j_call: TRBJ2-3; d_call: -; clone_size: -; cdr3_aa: CASSPYALAGTDTQYF; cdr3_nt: TGTGCCAGCAGCCCCTACGCTCTAGCAGGCACAGATACGCAGTATTTT
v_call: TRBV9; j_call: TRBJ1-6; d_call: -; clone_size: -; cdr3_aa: CASSGPDGRNSPLHF; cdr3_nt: TGTGCCAGCAGCGGACCGGACGGGAGAAATTCACCCCTCCACTTT
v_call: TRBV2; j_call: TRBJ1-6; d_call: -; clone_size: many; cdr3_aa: CASSVEIRSYNSPLHF; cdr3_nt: TGTGCCAGCAGTGTAGAAATACGGTCCTATAATTCACCCCTCCACTTT
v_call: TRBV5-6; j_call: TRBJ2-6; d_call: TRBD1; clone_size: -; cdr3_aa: CASSFPGQQFSGANVLTF; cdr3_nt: TGTGCCAGCAGCTTTCCGGGACAGCAATTCTCTGGGGCCAACGTCCTGACTTTC
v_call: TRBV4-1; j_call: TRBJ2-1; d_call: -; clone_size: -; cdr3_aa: CASSQGPLVAGRNNEQFF; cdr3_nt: TGCGCCAGCAGCCAAGGGCCTTTGGTGGCGGGACGAAACAATGAGCAGTTCTTC
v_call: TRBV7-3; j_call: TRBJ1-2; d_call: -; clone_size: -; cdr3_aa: CASSLQQGRGYTF; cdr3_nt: TGTGCCAGCAGCTTACAACAGGGACGTGGCTACACCTTC
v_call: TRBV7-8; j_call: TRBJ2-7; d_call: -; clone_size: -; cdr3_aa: CASSLQGYYEQYF; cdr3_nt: TGTGCCAGCAGCTTACAGGGTTACTACGAGCAGTACTTC
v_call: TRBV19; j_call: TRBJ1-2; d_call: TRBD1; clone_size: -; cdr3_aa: CASSDYRGNYGYTF; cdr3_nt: TGTGCCAGTAGTGATTACAGGGGGAACTATGGCTACACCTTC
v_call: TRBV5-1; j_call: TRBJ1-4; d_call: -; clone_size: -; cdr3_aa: CASSPNYSNEKLFF; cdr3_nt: TGCGCCAGCAGCCCCAACTACTCCAATGAAAAACTGTTTTTT
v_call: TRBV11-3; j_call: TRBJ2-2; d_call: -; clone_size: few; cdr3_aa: CASSLPAGELFF; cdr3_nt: TGTGCCAGCAGCTTGCCGGCCGGGGAGCTGTTTTTT
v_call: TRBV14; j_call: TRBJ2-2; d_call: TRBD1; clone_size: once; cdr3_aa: CASSQRTGGVSTGELFF; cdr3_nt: TGTGCCAGCAGCCAGAGGACAGGGGGCGTTAGCACCGGGGAGCTGTTTTTT
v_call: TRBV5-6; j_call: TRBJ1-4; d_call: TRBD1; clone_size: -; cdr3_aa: CASSLTGGRGEKLFF; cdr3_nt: TGTGCCAGCAGCTTGACAGGGGGCCGGGGAGAAAAACTGTTTTTT
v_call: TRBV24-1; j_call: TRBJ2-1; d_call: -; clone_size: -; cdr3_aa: CATSDLLGGSRQFF; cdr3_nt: TGTGCCACCAGTGATTTGCTGGGGGGTAGTCGGCAGTTCTTC
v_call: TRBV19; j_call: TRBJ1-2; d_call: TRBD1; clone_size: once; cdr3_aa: CASSYRGNYGYTF; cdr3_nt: TGTGCCAGTTCATACAGGGGAAACTATGGCTACACCTTC
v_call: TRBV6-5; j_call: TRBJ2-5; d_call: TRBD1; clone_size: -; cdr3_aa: CASSRQGAQETQYF; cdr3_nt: TGTGCCAGCAGTCGCCAGGGGGCGCAGGAGACCCAGTACTTC
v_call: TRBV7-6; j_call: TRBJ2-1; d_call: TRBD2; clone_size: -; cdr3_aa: CASSWTSESYNEQFF; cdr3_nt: TGTGCCAGCAGCTGGACTAGCGAATCCTACAATGAGCAGTTCTTC
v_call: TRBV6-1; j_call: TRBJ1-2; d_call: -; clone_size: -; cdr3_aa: CASSETGNYGYTF; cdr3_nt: TGTGCCAGCAGTGAAACAGGAAACTATGGCTACACCTTC
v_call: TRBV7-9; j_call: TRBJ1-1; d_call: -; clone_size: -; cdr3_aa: CASSLFGGSNTEAFF; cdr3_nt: TGTGCCAGCAGCTTATTTGGAGGTTCGAACACTGAAGCTTTCTTT
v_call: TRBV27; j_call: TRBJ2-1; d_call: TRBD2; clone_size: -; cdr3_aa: CASSTLAGYNEQFF; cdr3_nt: TGTGCCAGCAGTACGTTAGCGGGTTACAATGAGCAGTTCTTC